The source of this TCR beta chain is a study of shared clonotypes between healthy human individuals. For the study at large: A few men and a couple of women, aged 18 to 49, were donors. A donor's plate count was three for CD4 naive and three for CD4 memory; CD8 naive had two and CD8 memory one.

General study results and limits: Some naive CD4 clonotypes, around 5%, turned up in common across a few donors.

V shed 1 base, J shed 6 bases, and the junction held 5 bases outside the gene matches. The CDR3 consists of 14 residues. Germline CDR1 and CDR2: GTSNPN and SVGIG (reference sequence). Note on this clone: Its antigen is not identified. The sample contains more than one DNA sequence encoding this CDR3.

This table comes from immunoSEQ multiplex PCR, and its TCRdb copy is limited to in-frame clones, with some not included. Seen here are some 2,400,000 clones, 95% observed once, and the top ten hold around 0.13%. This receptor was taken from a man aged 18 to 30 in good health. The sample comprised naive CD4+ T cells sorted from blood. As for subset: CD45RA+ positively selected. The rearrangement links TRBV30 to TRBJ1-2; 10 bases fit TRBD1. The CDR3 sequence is CAWSATTGGNGYTF. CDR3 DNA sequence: TGTGCCTGGAGTGCGACGACAGGGGGCAATGGCTACACCTTC.